This entry lists 7 T cell receptor beta chains sequenced from one sample in a study of vaccination effects on CD4 cells after COVID-19. These receptors have no known antigen. Cultured cells yielded isolated CD4+ T cells after 10 to 11 days. Profiling relied on immunoSEQ multiplex PCR, and the TCRdb table lists in-frame clones only, not all of them. The table records more than 45,000 clones, about 70% of them present only once. Sample: CD4+ T cells from PBMCs cultured without peptide, taken before COVID-19 vaccination. The receptors derive from a human donor who had a prior SARS-CoV-2 infection.

The chain employs TRBV5-6 and TRBJ2-2; no clear D gene. The germline V gene encodes CDR1 SGHDT and CDR2 YYEEEE. Trimming shortened V by 0 bases and J by 5 bases, and 8 bases separated the two germline ends. This CDR3 has 14 residues. As DNA, the CDR3 is TGTGCCAGCAGCTTGGGTCCAGTAACCGGGGAGCTGTTTTTT. This encodes CASSLGPVTGELFF. The variable domain in full, with the rest retrieved from reference TRBV5-6 and TRBJ2-2, is DAGVTQSPTHLIKTRGQQVTLRCSPKSGHDTVSWYQQALGQGPQFIFQYYEEEERQRGNFPDRFSGHQFPNYSSELNVNALLLGDSALYLCASSLGPVTGELFFGEGSRLTVL.

J is TRBJ1-4 and V is TRBV5-8; D is undetermined. Trimming took off 4 bases at V and 3 bases at J, with 13 bases between the two ends. The CDR3 spans 15 residues. Germline loops: CDR1 SGHTS, CDR2 YDEGEE. The CDR3 loop is CASSPFIRPNEKLFF. CDR3 bases: TGTGCCAGCAGCCCGTTCATTCGGCCTAATGAAAAACTGTTTTTT.

The chain employs TRBV7-2 and TRBJ1-5; D might be TRBD1 (5 bases). V dropped 4 bases and J dropped 4 bases, with 8 bases sitting between them. Germline CDR1 SGHTA, CDR2 FQGNSA. The CDR3 spans 13 residues. The DNA for the CDR3 is TGTGCCAGCAGCTGGGGACGGAATCAGCCCCAGCATTTT. Translated: CASSWGRNQPQHF.

The chain recombines TRBV28 with TRBJ2-7; TRBD1 matches at 7 bases. CDR3 length equals 14 residues. Trimming at V came to 6 bases and at J to 2 bases, leaving 7 bases not matched to a gene. CDR1 and CDR2 from the germline V gene are MDHEN and SYDVKM. CDR3 protein: CASRPRQGTYEQYF. CDR3 DNA: TGTGCCAGCAGGCCCCGACAGGGTACCTACGAGCAGTACTTC.

The chain employs TRBV19 and TRBJ1-6, with 7 bases identical to TRBD1. V shed 7 bases and J 8 bases; nucleotides not matched to a gene: 8. In germline, CDR1 is LNHDA, CDR2 SQIVND (reference sequence). This CDR3 has 14 residues. In nucleotides, the CDR3 is TGTGCCAGTACTAAGACAGGGCGACATTCACCCCTCCACTTT. The encoded protein is CASTKTGRHSPLHF.

The rearrangement uses TRBV7-2 and TRBJ2-7; no clear D gene. This CDR3 has 15 amino acids. Germline V gives CDR1 SGHTA, CDR2 FQGNSA. Trimming pared 5 bases from V and 1 base from J, leaving 15 bases between. The CDR3, as DNA: TGTGCCAGCAGCCCCGGAAAGTCGGCTTCCTACGAGCAGTACTTC. This encodes CASSPGKSASYEQYF. Together with reference TRBV7-2 and TRBJ2-7, the CDR3 gives the full variable domain: GAGVSQSPSNKVTEKGKDVELRCDPISGHTALYWYRQSLGQGLEFLIYFQGNSAPDKSGLPSDRFSAERTGGSVSTLTIQRTQQEDSAVYLCASSPGKSASYEQYFGPGTRLTVT.

This chain connects TRBV5-1 to TRBJ2-3; TRBD2 agrees at 11 bases. The germline V gene encodes CDR1 SGHRS and CDR2 YFSETQ. The CDR3 loop spans 15 amino acids. Unmatched junction bases numbered 10, after V lost 9 bases and J lost 4 bases. CDR3 coding DNA: TGCGCCACCTCAGATCCGGGACTAGCGGCAGATACGCAGTATTTT. Encoded protein: CATSDPGLAADTQYF.